This T cell receptor beta chain derives from a study of cytomegalovirus exposure and HLA in healthy donors. Study as a whole: Of roughly 400 genotyped donors, more than 70% clustered with self-reported Caucasian donors.

Study outcomes and limitations: By a later analysis, the bulk of CMV-associated TCR beta chains appeared HLA-restricted. TCR beta chains numbering more than 150 were designated cytomegalovirus-associated.

While unrecorded immune exposures were likely, the donors were nominally healthy when sampled. PCR primers comprised 60 Vbeta and 13 Jbeta primers. Using immunoSEQ multiplex PCR, the repertoire was profiled, and TCRdb retains in-frame clones only, with some absent. This table holds roughly 140,000 clones, roughly 80% found once. The CDR3 is 17 amino acids. The V gene lost 5 bases and the J gene lost 2 bases, with 20 bases spanning the gap. Germline CDR1 is MGHDK and CDR2 is SYGVNS. Remarks on this clone: Antigen: not known.

The gene calls are TRBV25-1 and TRBJ2-3; weak D call: TRBD1 (6 bases). What was sequenced was PBMCs. The TCR comes from a man aged 25-45 years in good health and CMV-seropositive. CDR3: CASSSPWGLKDTDTQYF. The CDR3 bases are TGTGCCAGCAGTTCCCCCTGGGGGCTAAAGGACACAGATACGCAGTATTTT.